This T cell receptor (beta chain) was sequenced for a study of cytomegalovirus exposure and HLA in healthy donors. The study's findings and limits: Further analysis, carried out later, found HLA-associated TCR beta chains more clonally expanded than equally common other chains.

PCR used 60 Vbeta primers and 13 Jbeta primers. TCRdb's table, derived via immunoSEQ multiplex PCR, lists solely in-frame clones and lacks some. The table includes some 98,000 clones, around 70% detected once. V was clipped by 3 bases and J by 2 bases, with 14 bases between them. Germline lookup yields CDR1 SGHVS and CDR2 FQNEAQ. CDR3 size: 16 residues. Notes on this clone: Its antigen is unidentified.

This receptor was identified in a man aged 45-65 years in good health and CMV-seronegative. V and J are TRBV7-8 and TRBJ1-5; D is possibly TRBD1 (6 bases). Sample: PBMCs. The CDR3, as DNA: TGTGCCAGCAGCTTGGGACACCCCGGTGGCAATCAGCCCCAGCATTTT. This codes for CASSLGHPGGNQPQHF.